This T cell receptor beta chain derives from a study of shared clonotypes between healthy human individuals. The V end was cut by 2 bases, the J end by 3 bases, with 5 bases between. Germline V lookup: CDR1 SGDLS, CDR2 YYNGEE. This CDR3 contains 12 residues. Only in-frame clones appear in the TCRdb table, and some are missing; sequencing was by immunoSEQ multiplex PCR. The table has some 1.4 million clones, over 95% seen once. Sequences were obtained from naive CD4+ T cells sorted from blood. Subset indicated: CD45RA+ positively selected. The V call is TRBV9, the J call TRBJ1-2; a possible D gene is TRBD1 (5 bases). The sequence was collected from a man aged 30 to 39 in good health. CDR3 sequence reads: CASSVTDYGYTF. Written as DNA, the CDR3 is TGTGCCAGCAGCGTGACAGACTATGGCTACACCTTC.